The present T cell receptor (beta chain) was sequenced within a study of T cell clones after liver transplantation. The wider study: Graft-donor-reactive sequences were compared with third-party-reactive TCRbeta sequences from pre-transplant mixed lymphocyte reactions.

TCRdb's copy holds only in-frame clones and misses some; the assay was immunoSEQ multiplex PCR. The sample consists of 65,000 to 70,000 clones, 92% of them appearing once. This TCR derives from a human patient who received a liver transplant. Some T cells may possibly be graft donor cells. The sequencing here drew on CD4+ T cells from blood, taken about 26 months after liver transplant.

CDR3 bases: TGTGCCAGCAGAGAAGATGGACAGGGGAGAAGGAATGAGCAGTTCTTC. The encoded protein is CASREDGQGRRNEQFF. The rearrangement links TRBV5-4 to TRBJ2-1; TRBD1 matches 9 bases. The CDR3 spans 16 residues. V shed 5 bases and J 7 bases; nucleotides not matched to a gene: 13. Germline CDR1 reads SGHNT; CDR2 reads YYREEE (reference sequence). The variable domain in full, with the rest retrieved from reference TRBV5-4 and TRBJ2-1, is ETGVTQSPTHLIKTRGQQVTLRCSSQSGHNTVSWYQQALGQGPQFIFQYYREEENGRGNFPPRFSGLQFPNYSSELNVNALELDDSALYLCASREDGQGRRNEQFFGPGTRLTVL.